Sequencing of this T cell receptor (beta chain) was carried out in a study of T cell changes during pregnancy in multiple sclerosis. This table comes from immunoSEQ multiplex PCR, and its TCRdb copy is limited to in-frame clones, with some not included. The table lists 55,000 to 85,000 clones, about 90% of them singletons, with roughly 1.5% in the top ten. The V segment lost 5 bases and the J segment 7 bases; nucleotides outside the gene matches: 13. This CDR3 is built from 16 residues. Germline V lookup: CDR1 MNHEY, CDR2 SMNVEV (reference sequence). This receptor was obtained from a female donor with multiple sclerosis, enrolled in a pregnancy study. V usage is TRBV27 and J usage is TRBJ2-1; 8 bases are shared with TRBD2. The specimen comprised peripheral blood, sampled after pregnancy. The CDR3, as DNA: TGTGCCAGCAGTCCCACCGGGGGGGCTGTGGGGAATGAGCAGTTCTTC. This sequence encodes CASSPTGGAVGNEQFF.